This is a list of T cell receptor beta chains from one sample in a study of spatial heterogeneity in lung cancer. TCRdb called the 5' RACE reads again in MiXCR, with one record for every CDR3 protein. This table has approximately 13,000 distinct CDR3 sequences, less than 15% appearing once. The starting material was PBMCs, obtained at surgery. The receptors were sampled from a male donor with early-stage non-small cell lung cancer. Both conserved end residues are part of each CDR3. D genes are given only for firm matches.

J gene	V gene	D gene	CDR3 protein
TRBJ1-1	TRBV2	TRBD1	CASSGGRGRIGTEAFF
TRBJ1-3	TRBV29-1	.	CSAVGNSGNTIYF
TRBJ2-7	TRBV6-6	TRBD1	CASSGTGGSEQYF
TRBJ1-5	TRBV28	.	CASSLGDTNQPQHF
TRBJ1-1	TRBV14	.	CASSQDRVKAFF
TRBJ2-1	TRBV5-1	TRBD2	CASSLAASGYYNEQFF
TRBJ2-1	TRBV11-1	.	CASSLNPVGYNEQFF
TRBJ2-7	TRBV20-1	TRBD2	CSARDVGSGGSYEQYF
TRBJ2-7	TRBV15	TRBD1	CAPSGTGGLHEQYF
TRBJ1-2	TRBV18	.	CASSPPTESYGYTF
TRBJ1-2	TRBV7-9	TRBD1	CASSPIGGPWVSGYTF
TRBJ2-1	TRBV29-1	.	CSVERQASSYNEQFF
TRBJ2-3	TRBV28	.	CASSSPTFSTDTQYF
TRBJ2-7	TRBV20-1	.	CSARWAGYEQYF
TRBJ1-2	TRBV7-9	.	CASSFGAGMNYGYTF
TRBJ2-6	TRBV5-1	.	CASSLLQSGANVLTF
TRBJ1-5	TRBV4-3	.	CASSQDPQAGQPQHF